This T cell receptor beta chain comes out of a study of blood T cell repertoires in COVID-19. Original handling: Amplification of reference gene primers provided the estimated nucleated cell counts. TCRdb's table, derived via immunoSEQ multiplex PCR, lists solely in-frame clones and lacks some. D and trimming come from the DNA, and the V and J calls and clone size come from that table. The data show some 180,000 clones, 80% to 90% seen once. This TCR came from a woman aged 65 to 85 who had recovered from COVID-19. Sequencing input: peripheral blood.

The CDR3 loop is CASRPFLSGGYTF. The CDR3 DNA reads as TGTGCCAGCAGGCCTTTCCTCTCGGGTGGCTACACCTTC. This chain connects TRBV6-5 to TRBJ1-2; no clear D. Trimming stripped 6 bases from V and 7 bases from J, with 15 bases between. CDR3 length: 13 residues. Looked up from germline, CDR1 is MNHEY and CDR2 is SVGAGI.